The 26 T cell receptor beta chains presented below share a single source sample, sequenced in a study of shared clonotypes between healthy human individuals (dated by TCRdb to 2020 to 2021). The method behind the library was the immunoSEQ multiplex PCR assay. The source is immuneACCESS, and TCRdb retained only in-frame sequences with V and J called. Part of the clones is not carried over; for the studies checked, unresolved V genes explain less than half of this, and the remainder is unexplained. Present in this sample are fewer than 350,000 clones, more than 75% of which were seen just once. The top ten clones comprise about 16% of the sample. The sample was memory CD8+ T cells sorted from blood. The sample's cell subset or site label, in plain terms: CD45RO+ cells pooled with CCR7-negative TemRA cells. These receptors all stem from a man aged 18 to 29 in good health.

This chain joins TRBV6-1 and TRBJ2-5; TRBD1 is a possible D gene (6 bases). With 8 bases removed from V and 2 bases from J, the gap between germline ends came to 9 bases. The CDR3 runs 12 residues. Germline CDR1 and CDR2: MNHNS and SASEGT. The CDR3 DNA sequence: TGTGCCAGCTTAGGACAGCAAGAGACCCAGTACTTC. It codes for CASLGQQETQYF.

This sequence joins TRBV7-9 and TRBJ1-2; D remains ambiguous. The V gene's germline CDR1 is SEHNR and CDR2 FQNEAQ (reference sequence). The V gene lost 3 bases and the J gene lost 2 bases, with 7 bases spanning the gap. The length of the CDR3 is 13 residues. CDR3 sequence: CASSFDGNYGYTF. CDR3 bases: TGTGCCAGCAGCTTTGACGGGAACTATGGCTACACCTTC.

The rearrangement joins TRBV4-1 to TRBJ2-1, with a weak D call TRBD2 (5 bases). This CDR3 spans 15 amino acids. CDR1 is MGHRA, CDR2 YSYEKL, per germline. V was pared by 1 base and J by 0 bases, with 7 bases between. The CDR3 DNA follows: TGCGCCAGCAGCCAAGTCGGGGACTCCTACAATGAGCAGTTCTTC. This gives the protein CASSQVGDSYNEQFF.

CDR3 nucleotides: TGTGCTAGTGGTTTGCCAAAGTCGGACACCGGGGAGCTGTTTTTT. It encodes CASGLPKSDTGELFF. The V gene is TRBV12-5, the J gene TRBJ2-2; D remains ambiguous. This CDR3 has 15 residues. Germline CDR1 LGHNT, CDR2 FRNRAP. With 2 bases removed from V and 3 bases from J, the gap between germline ends came to 10 bases.

V and J are TRBV7-9 and TRBJ1-2; the match to TRBD1 covers 8 bases. Germline V gene lookup returns CDR1 SEHNR and CDR2 FQNEAQ (reference sequence). CDR3 length: 14 residues. Unmatched junction bases numbered 3, after V lost 1 base and J lost 5 bases. The CDR3 sequence: CASSLGTGPYGYTF. CDR3 coding DNA: TGTGCCAGCAGCTTAGGGACAGGGCCGTATGGCTACACCTTC.

This clone was recorded once. The V and J genes are TRBV4-1 and TRBJ2-7; D gene unclear. Looked up from germline, CDR1 is MGHRA and CDR2 is YSYEKL. This CDR3 is built from 17 residues. V was pared by 4 bases and J by 7 bases, with 26 bases between. The CDR3 sequence is CASSPVEWRTPMFEQYF. The CDR3 nucleotides read TGCGCCAGCAGCCCGGTGGAATGGCGGACCCCAATGTTTGAGCAGTACTTC.

V is TRBV4-1 and J is TRBJ1-2; possibly TRBD1 for D (5 bases). Trimming shortened V by 2 bases and J by 7 bases, and 20 bases separated the two germline ends. CDR3 length equals 16 residues. Germline-derived CDR1 and CDR2 are MGHRA and YSYEKL. The CDR3 loop is CASSQPGRGGGVGYTF. CDR3 nucleotide sequence: TGCGCCAGCAGCCAACCCGGTCGTGGGGGAGGAGTTGGCTACACCTTC.

The CDR3 nucleotides read TGCGCCAGCAGCAGGGGACAGGGGGCGTCCTACGAGCAGTACTTC. The encoded protein is CASSRGQGASYEQYF. The genes are TRBV5-1 and TRBJ2-7; 12 nucleotides line up with TRBD1. CDR1 is SGHRS and CDR2 is YFSETQ in the germline V gene. Losses at the gene ends were 4 bases for V and 1 base for J; bases not matched to a gene: 3. This CDR3 spans 15 amino acids.

With regard to this clone: The sample carries other DNA sequences with the same CDR3. The chain employs TRBV19 and TRBJ1-1, with a possible D match to TRBD1 (6 bases). Trimming shortened V by 4 bases and J by 4 bases, and 10 bases separated the two germline ends. From germline, CDR1 is LNHDA and CDR2 SQIVND (reference sequence). This CDR3 has 13 residues. The CDR3: CASSTQGFTEAFF. As DNA, the CDR3 is TGTGCCAGTAGTACACAGGGATTCACTGAAGCTTTCTTT.

As for this clone: This specimen includes other DNA sequences encoding the same CDR3. The chain combines TRBV4-3 with TRBJ2-7; TRBD2 aligns across 11 bases. This CDR3 contains 15 residues. V dropped 0 bases and J dropped 3; count of bases not matched to a gene: 1. Germline V CDR1 and CDR2: LGHNA, YSLEER. The CDR3, as DNA: TGCGCCAGCAGCCAAGAAACTAGCGGGAGCTACGAGCAGTACTTC. Translated, it gives CASSQETSGSYEQYF.

The chain combines TRBV6-5 with TRBJ1-1, with a possible D match to TRBD1 (5 bases). Deletions cut 6 bases from V and 1 base from J, with 12 bases between. The CDR3 is 14 amino acids. Germline values: CDR1 MNHEY, CDR2 SVGAGI. CDR3 residues: CASSLRTQNTEAFF. CDR3 sequence (DNA): TGTGCCAGCAGCCTCCGGACACAGAACACTGAAGCTTTCTTT.

This chain connects TRBV7-2 to TRBJ2-1; 8 nucleotides agree with TRBD2. V was clipped by 1 base and J by 2 bases; unmatched bases: 7. The CDR3 is 17 residues long. The V gene's germline CDR1 is SGHTA and CDR2 FQGNSA. DNA for the CDR3: TGTGCCAGCAGCTTAGTAGCGGGGCCTAGCGCCTACAATGAGCAGTTCTTC. This encodes CASSLVAGPSAYNEQFF. Based on the CDR3 plus reference TRBV7-2 and TRBJ2-1, the full variable domain is GAGVSQSPSNKVTEKGKDVELRCDPISGHTALYWYRQSLGQGLEFLIYFQGNSAPDKSGLPSDRFSAERTGGSVSTLTIQRTQQEDSAVYLCASSLVAGPSAYNEQFFGPGTRLTVL.

This chain uses TRBV7-9 with TRBJ2-7; D tentatively fits TRBD1 or TRBD2 (6 bases each). This CDR3 spans 12 amino acids. Trimming stripped 7 bases from V and 5 bases from J, with 12 bases between. Germline V lookup: CDR1 SEHNR, CDR2 FQNEAQ (reference sequence). The CDR3 spells CASKGGVNEQYF. CDR3 DNA: TGTGCCAGCAAGGGGGGCGTGAACGAGCAGTACTTC.

The J gene is TRBJ2-2, the V gene TRBV2; TRBD1 agrees at 7 bases. The CDR3 runs to 18 residues. After removal of 4 bases from V and 7 bases from J, the junction contained 18 bases not matched to a gene. CDR1 is SNHLY and CDR2 is FYNNEI in the germline V gene. CDR3 DNA sequence: TGTGCCAGCAGTGGCGGTCCTACAGGGGCCCTTTTGAACGGGGAGCTGTTTTTT. Its translation is CASSGGPTGALLNGELFF.

This clone was observed once. The chain joins TRBV7-6 to TRBJ2-1; TRBD2 matches 7 bases. Per the germline V gene, CDR1 is SGHVS and CDR2 is FNYEAQ. The CDR3 totals 15 residues. Trimming at V came to 0 bases and at J to 6 bases, leaving 5 bases not matched to a gene. In DNA, the CDR3 is TGTGCCAGCAGCTTAGCAGCGGGGTTTCGCAATGAGCAGTTCTTC. Protein: CASSLAAGFRNEQFF.

V gene TRBV11-2 combines with J gene TRBJ1-2, with D possibly matching TRBD1 (6 bases). Looked up from germline, CDR1 is SGHAT and CDR2 is FQNNGV. The CDR3 runs to 12 residues. The V gene lost 5 bases and the J gene lost 6 bases, with 10 bases spanning the gap. This chain's CDR3 is CASSTTGNGYTF. CDR3 in DNA: TGTGCCAGCAGCACGACAGGCAATGGCTACACCTTC. Together with reference TRBV11-2 and TRBJ1-2, the CDR3 gives the full variable domain: EAGVAQSPRYKIIEKRQSVAFWCNPISGHATLYWYQQILGQGPKLLIQFQNNGVVDDSQLPKDRFSAERLKGVDSTLKIQPAKLEDSAVYLCASSTTGNGYTFGSGTRLTVV.

This chain uses TRBV9 with TRBJ1-2, with 7 bases fitting TRBD1. Germline CDR1 and CDR2: SGDLS and YYNGEE. The V gene end was trimmed by 4 bases and the J gene end by 5 bases; junction bases not matched to a gene: 14. The CDR3 length is 16 residues. The CDR3 DNA is TGTGCCAGCAGCCCGGTGGGACAGAGCCTTGGGTATGGCTACACCTTC. Protein: CASSPVGQSLGYGYTF.

The CDR3 sequence: CASSQDLFGPPTGELFF. In nucleotides, the CDR3 is TGCGCCAGCAGCCAAGATCTTTTCGGGCCGCCCACCGGGGAGCTGTTTTTT. V and J are TRBV4-3 and TRBJ2-2; D not resolved. CDR1 LGHNA and CDR2 YSLEER come from the germline V gene. CDR3 length: 17 residues. V was clipped by 0 bases and J by 4 bases, with 15 bases between them.

The V call is TRBV11-3, the J call TRBJ1-2, with 7 bases identical to TRBD1. The CDR3 contains 16 residues. After removal of 1 base from V and 7 bases from J, the junction contained 12 bases not matched to a gene. Germline V CDR1 and CDR2: SGHNT, YENEEA. CDR3 amino acids: CASSLGKLQGKIGYTF. CDR3 DNA: TGTGCCAGCAGCTTAGGAAAACTACAGGGGAAGATTGGCTACACCTTC. Full variable domain (missing parts from reference TRBV11-3 and TRBJ1-2): EAGVVQSPRYKIIEKKQPVAFWCNPISGHNTLYWYLQNLGQGPELLIRYENEEAVDDSQLPKDRFSAERLKGVDSTLKIQPAELGDSAVYLCASSLGKLQGKIGYTFGSGTRLTVV.

This sequence joins TRBV1 and TRBJ2-1; TRBD2 reflects the table's D call only, with no check against the DNA. TRBV1 is a known pseudogene. The CDR3 is 19 residues long. The CDR3 coding sequence is TGCACCAGCAGCGCCGCCCGGGCCGGCTTTACTAGCTCCTACAATGAGCAGTTCTTC. Translated, it gives CTSSAARAGFTSSYNEQFF.

The gene calls are TRBV6-6 and TRBJ2-7, with 10 bases aligning to TRBD2. This CDR3 comprises 15 residues. V lost 2 bases and J lost 5; bases outside the gene matches: 6. Germline V gene sequence: CDR1 MNHNY, CDR2 SVGAGI (reference sequence). The CDR3 sequence: CASSYDNSGGNEQYF. CDR3 nucleotide sequence: TGTGCCAGCAGTTACGATAATAGCGGGGGGAACGAGCAGTACTTC.

The V call is TRBV29-1, the J call TRBJ1-1; D uncertain. Per the germline V gene, CDR1 is SQVTM and CDR2 is ANQGSEA. The CDR3 covers 12 residues. With 4 bases removed from V and 1 base from J, the gap between germline ends came to 7 bases. The CDR3 DNA reads TGCAGCGTTGGATCGGGGAACACTGAAGCTTTCTTT. This sequence encodes CSVGSGNTEAFF.

This chain joins TRBV27 and TRBJ1-6, with D uncertain. The germline gives CDR1 MNHEY, CDR2 SMNVEV (reference sequence). The CDR3 extends over 17 amino acids. With 3 bases removed from V and 0 bases from J, the gap between germline ends came to 12 bases. CDR3 sequence reads: CASSLRQPSSYNSPLHF. The DNA for the CDR3 is TGTGCCAGCAGTTTGAGGCAGCCAAGCTCCTATAATTCACCCCTCCACTTT.

This sequence joins TRBV5-6 and TRBJ2-3; D gene uncertain. CDR3 length equals 15 residues. Deletions cut 1 base from V and 3 bases from J, with 12 bases between. Germline assignment: CDR1 SGHDT and CDR2 YYEEEE. The CDR3: CASSLQFGTTDTQYF. The DNA for the CDR3 is TGTGCCAGCAGCTTGCAATTTGGCACGACAGATACGCAGTATTTT.

The chain employs TRBV5-6 and TRBJ2-1, with D tentatively TRBD1 (5 bases). The germline gives CDR1 SGHDT, CDR2 YYEEEE. The CDR3 covers 12 residues. V lost 5 bases to trimming and J lost 7 bases, with 10 bases between them. Here the CDR3 DNA reads TGTGCCAGCAGTCTGGGGCGGAATGAGCAGTTCTTC. This encodes CASSLGRNEQFF.

The V and J genes are TRBV5-1 and TRBJ2-3; D might be TRBD2 (5 bases). The CDR3 extends over 15 amino acids. Germline lookup yields CDR1 SGHRS and CDR2 YFSETQ. The V end was cut by 3 bases, the J end by 6 bases, with 17 bases between. The chain's CDR3 is CASSYSVNSLDTQYF. In nucleotides, the CDR3 is TGCGCCAGCAGCTATAGCGTTAATTCTTTGGATACGCAGTATTTT.